This TCR beta chain was identified in a study of Tregs in tolerant kidney transplant recipients (dated by TCRdb to about 2019). As for the study more broadly: Before combined kidney and bone marrow transplantation, this study identified donor-specific regulatory T cells using TCRbeta sequencing and then followed those same cells after transplant. TCRbeta repertoire sequencing was used in a few healthy controls to compare several ways of expanding Tregs specific for an allogeneic donor. On the study overall, not on this receptor specifically: Biological reproducibility was not examined directly, but technical replication error appeared to be minimal. Expanding Tregs with activated donor B cells appeared to identify the most biologically relevant and donor-specific TCRbeta repertoire. Because only a small number of patients were included, the study had limitations, and the results will need to be validated in larger populations as well as under other immunosuppression protocols.

For TCRbeta CDR3 sequencing, genomic DNA from the sorted cells was extracted using the QIAGEN DNeasy Blood and Tissue Kit. High-throughput TCRbeta CDR3 sequencing, which included PCR amplification with bias correction and internal controls, was done commercially through immunoSEQ. Under the source paper's analysis protocol: Unique productive TCRbeta sequences were defined by CDR3 nucleotide sequence when primers matched and otherwise by CDR3 amino acid sequence together with Vbeta and Jbeta genes. To correct sorting error, sequences shared between sorted populations at a frequency ratio of 2:1 or less were removed; the rest were assigned to the higher population. A sequence counted as donor-reactive if, in CFSE-low cells, the sequence had a frequency of at least 0.01% and was expanded at least 5-fold compared with unstimulated cells. Repertoire divergence was quantified by Jensen-Shannon divergence using the top 100 TCRbeta sequences ranked by frequency. For samples with multiple sequencing runs, sorting error was corrected separately for each run before the runs were pooled. TCRdb took this table from immuneACCESS and kept in-frame rearrangements with V and J called. Such tables lack part of the clones; where checked against another copy, unresolved V genes explain under half of the gap, and the rest is unexplained. V and J calls and clone size are copied from that table; D and trimming were computed from the DNA. This sample is represented by approximately 60,000 clones; about four fifths of them were singletons. The top ten constitute about 5% of the sample.

Unstimulated Tregs (CD4+CD25+CD127-), CD4+ non-Tregs (CD4+CD25-), CD4 and CD8 cells were FACS-sorted from thawed PBMCs. Blood from healthy controls was obtained either from healthy volunteers or as purchased buffy coats. Healthy control blood was separated into PBMCs by Ficoll density gradient and cryopreserved, and patient PBMCs were collected both before and after transplant. A remark on this clone: This clone's antigen is unknown. No clone much larger than this one lies a single base away; base qualities are absent.

There are 13 amino acids in the CDR3, from cysteine to phenylalanine inclusive. Just the 39-base CDR3 DNA is kept, in frame starting at base 1. V loses 1 base at its end and J loses 12 bases; junction bases beyond the gene matches: 6. Per the germline V gene, SGHTA is the CDR1 and FQGTGA is the CDR2. Sequenced: CD4+ T cells from blood. The rearrangement combines TRBV7-3 with TRBJ2-1; a stretch of 7 junction bases matches TRBD1. The receptor was derived from a human donor in good health. The sequenced DNA is TGTGCCAGCAGCTTAAGACAGGGTGGGAGGCAGTTCTTC. Its coded protein is CASSLRQGGRQFF. The CDR3, completed at both ends by the reference TRBV7-3 and TRBJ2-1 genes, gives the full variable domain GAGVSQTPSNKVTEKGKYVELRCDPISGHTALYWYRQSLGQGPEFLIYFQGTGAADDSGLPNDRFFAVRPEGSVSTLKIQRTERGDSAVYLCASSLRQGGRQFFGPGTRLTVL.